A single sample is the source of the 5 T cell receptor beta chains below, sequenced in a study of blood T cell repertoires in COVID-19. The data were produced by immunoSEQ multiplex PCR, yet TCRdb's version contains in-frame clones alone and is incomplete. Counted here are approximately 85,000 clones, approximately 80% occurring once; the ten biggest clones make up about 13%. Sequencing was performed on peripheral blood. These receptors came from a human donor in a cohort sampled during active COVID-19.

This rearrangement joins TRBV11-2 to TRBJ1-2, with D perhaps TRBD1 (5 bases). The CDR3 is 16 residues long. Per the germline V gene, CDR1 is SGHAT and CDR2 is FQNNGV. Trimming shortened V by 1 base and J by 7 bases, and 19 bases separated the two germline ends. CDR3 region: CASSLGVGATRPGYTF. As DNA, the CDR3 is TGTGCCAGCAGCTTAGGGGTAGGGGCCACAAGGCCTGGCTACACCTTC.

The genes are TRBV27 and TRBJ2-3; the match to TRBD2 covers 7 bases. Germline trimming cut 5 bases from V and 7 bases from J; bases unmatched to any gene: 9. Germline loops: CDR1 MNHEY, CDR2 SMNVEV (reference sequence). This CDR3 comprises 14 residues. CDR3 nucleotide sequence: TGTGCCAGCAGTAGCGGGGCCATGACACATACGCAGTATTTT. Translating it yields CASSSGAMTHTQYF.

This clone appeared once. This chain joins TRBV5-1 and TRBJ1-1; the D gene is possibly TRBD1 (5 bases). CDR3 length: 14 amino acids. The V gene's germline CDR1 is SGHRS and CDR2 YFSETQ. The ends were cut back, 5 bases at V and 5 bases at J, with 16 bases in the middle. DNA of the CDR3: TGCGCCAGCAGTCTGTGGGCCGGGGGTACTGAAGCTTTCTTT. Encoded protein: CASSLWAGGTEAFF. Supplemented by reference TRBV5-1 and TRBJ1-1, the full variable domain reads KAGVTQTPRYLIKTRGQQVTLSCSPISGHRSVSWYQQTPGQGLQFLFEYFSETQRNKGNFPGRFSGRQFSNSRSEMNVSTLELGDSALYLCASSLWAGGTEAFFGQGTRLTVV.

This CDR3 is CSVEGGGGEQFF. As DNA, the CDR3 is TGCAGCGTTGAAGGGGGAGGGGGTGAGCAGTTCTTC. The chain is built from TRBV29-1 and TRBJ2-1, with D perhaps matching TRBD2 (7 bases). Trimming removed 1 base at V and 9 bases at J, with 10 bases between. The germline V gene encodes CDR1 SQVTM and CDR2 ANQGSEA. CDR3 length: 12 residues.

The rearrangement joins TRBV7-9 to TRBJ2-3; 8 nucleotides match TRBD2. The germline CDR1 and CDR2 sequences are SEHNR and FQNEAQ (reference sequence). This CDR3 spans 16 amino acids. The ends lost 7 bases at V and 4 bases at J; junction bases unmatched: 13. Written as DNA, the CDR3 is TGTGCCAGCAACGCGGGACTAGTTTTGGGGTCAGATACGCAGTATTTT. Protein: CASNAGLVLGSDTQYF.